The 17 T cell receptor beta chains listed next were all sequenced from one sample in a study of CD8 T cell repertoires and HIV-1 epitope variants. These receptors are not linked to any known antigen. Measured with immunoSEQ multiplex PCR; TCRdb has only the in-frame clones, and not every one. This table holds some 6,000 clones, approximately 70% found once. What was sequenced was cultured CD8+ T cells derived from PBMCs. The receptors derive from a male donor with HIV.

The chain is built from TRBV6-6 and TRBJ1-1, with unresolved D. The germline V and J ends were trimmed by 2 bases and 13 bases, with 11 bases remaining between them. Germline assignment: CDR1 MNHNY and CDR2 SVGAGI (reference sequence). The CDR3 extends over 11 amino acids. The CDR3 protein is CASSYLSFSFF. CDR3 sequence (DNA): TGTGCCAGCAGTTACCTCAGCTTTAGTTTCTTT.

The chain has TRBV28 and TRBJ1-6, with 7 bases lining up with TRBD1. J lost 9 bases, V lost 2 bases, and 4 bases had no gene match. This CDR3 has 14 amino acids. Germline-derived CDR1 and CDR2 are MDHEN and SYDVKM. The CDR3 is CASSLARGGSPLHF. CDR3 DNA: TGTGCCAGCAGTTTAGCCAGGGGGGGTTCACCCCTCCACTTT.

This chain joins TRBV28 and TRBJ1-5, with 9 bases lining up with TRBD1. Germline assignment: CDR1 MDHEN and CDR2 SYDVKM. This CDR3 contains 15 residues. With V trimmed by 6 bases and J by 6 bases, 9 bases remained unmatched. The CDR3 DNA reads as TGTGCCAGCAGATCCTTGACAGGGGGGGGTCAGCCCCAGCATTTT. This encodes CASRSLTGGGQPQHF. Full variable domain (rest looked up from reference TRBV28 and TRBJ1-5): DVKVTQSSRYLVKRTGEKVFLECVQDMDHENMFWYRQDPGLGLRLIYFSYDVKMKEKGDIPEGYSVSREKKERFSLILESASTNQTSMYLCASRSLTGGGQPQHFGDGTRLSIL.

CDR3 protein: CASSLKQGEGSYNEQFF. The CDR3 DNA reads TGTGCCAGCAGTTTAAAACAGGGTGAGGGCTCCTACAATGAGCAGTTCTTC. The rearrangement links TRBV27 to TRBJ2-1, with D possibly TRBD1 on 6 matching bases. CDR3 length: 17 residues. Trimming took off 2 bases at V and 0 bases at J, with 14 bases between the two ends. The germline V gene has CDR1 MNHEY and CDR2 SMNVEV (reference sequence).

The chain employs TRBV4-2 and TRBJ2-1, with a weak D call TRBD2 (6 bases). The germline CDR1 and CDR2 sequences are LGHNA and YNFKEQ. V lost 3 bases to trimming and J lost 0 bases, with 15 bases between them. The CDR3 is 17 amino acids. The CDR3 DNA sequence: TGTGCCAGCAGCCAGCAAGGTAGCGGTAGCTCCTACAATGAGCAGTTCTTC. It codes for CASSQQGSGSSYNEQFF.

This clone was recorded once. CDR3 coding DNA: TGTGCCAGCAGCGTAGATGGGGACGGCTACGAGCAGTACTTC. This encodes CASSVDGDGYEQYF. J is TRBJ2-7 and V is TRBV9; D is tentatively TRBD1 or TRBD2 (5 bases each). The CDR3 sequence is 14 residues long. The ends were cut back, 0 bases at V and 3 bases at J, with 10 bases in the middle. The germline gives CDR1 SGDLS, CDR2 YYNGEE.

CDR3 nucleotides: TGTGCCAGCAGCTCCCGGACAGGGATTAACTATGGCTACACCTTC. Protein sequence: CASSSRTGINYGYTF. The rearrangement links TRBV7-2 to TRBJ1-2; TRBD1 matches 8 bases. Per germline, CDR1 SGHTA and CDR2 FQGNSA. The CDR3 consists of 15 residues. Trimming took 4 bases from V and 1 from J; bases not matched to a gene: 5.

The table lists this clone with a few counts. In DNA, the CDR3 is TGTGCCAGCTCACCAGAAGGTTACGAGCAGTACTTC. Translating gives CASSPEGYEQYF. This chain connects TRBV18 to TRBJ2-7; D not resolved. The CDR3 runs to 12 residues. Germline V gene sequence: CDR1 KGHSH, CDR2 LQKENI. V was pared by 2 bases and J by 4 bases, with 6 bases between.

The J gene is TRBJ2-1, the V gene TRBV28, with 9 bases aligning to TRBD2. V was clipped by 4 bases and J by 7 bases; unmatched bases: 11. The V gene's germline CDR1 is MDHEN and CDR2 SYDVKM. The CDR3 length is 16 residues. The CDR3, as DNA: TGTGCCAGCAGTTCAGGAGCGGGAGGTACTTGGAATGAGCAGTTCTTC. Protein product: CASSSGAGGTWNEQFF.

V and J are TRBV7-9 and TRBJ1-4, with D unresolved. The CDR3 runs 11 residues. V lost 5 bases and J 7 bases, leaving 5 bases between the germline ends. CDR1 SEHNR and CDR2 FQNEAQ come from the germline V gene (reference sequence). CDR3 residues: CASSTGEKLFF. The CDR3 DNA is TGTGCCAGCAGCACGGGTGAAAAACTGTTTTTT.

In its sample, this clone is medium-sized. The rearrangement links TRBV27 to TRBJ1-4; TRBD1 might be the D (5 bases). Germline-derived CDR1 and CDR2 are MNHEY and SMNVEV (reference sequence). V dropped 5 bases and J dropped 3 bases, with 16 bases sitting between them. The CDR3 loop spans 16 amino acids. The chain's CDR3 is CASSPLAAGSNEKLFF. The CDR3 DNA reads TGTGCCAGCAGTCCCCTAGCGGCAGGGTCTAATGAAAAACTGTTTTTT. The variable domain in full, completed from reference TRBV27 and TRBJ1-4, reads EAQVTQNPRYLITVTGKKLTVTCSQNMNHEYMSWYRQDPGLGLRQIYYSMNVEVTDKGDVPEGYKVSRKEKRNFPLILESPSPNQTSLYFCASSPLAAGSNEKLFFGSGTQLSVL.

The chain combines TRBV28 with TRBJ2-3; D not resolved. Trimming took 5 bases from V and 0 from J, leaving 9 bases between them. This CDR3 spans 14 amino acids. Germline V gives CDR1 MDHEN, CDR2 SYDVKM. DNA of the CDR3: TGTGCCAGCAGTCCGGTAGTAAGCACAGATACGCAGTATTTT. Its translation: CASSPVVSTDTQYF.

The rearrangement uses TRBV19 and TRBJ1-4; no firm D call. Germline V gene sequence: CDR1 LNHDA, CDR2 SQIVND (reference sequence). This CDR3 comprises 12 residues. Trimming shortened V by 6 bases and J by 8 bases, and 10 bases separated the two germline ends. DNA for the CDR3: TGTGCCAGTAGGGACGGCGCGGAAAAACTGTTTTTT. It is translated as CASRDGAEKLFF.

The gene calls are TRBV9 and TRBJ2-3, with D possibly matching TRBD2 (7 bases). This CDR3 is 16 amino acids long. Trimming stripped 1 base from V and 4 bases from J, with 16 bases between. Germline values: CDR1 SGDLS, CDR2 YYNGEE. CDR3: CASSVSSGEGADTQYF. CDR3 nucleotides: TGTGCCAGCAGCGTATCTAGCGGAGAGGGGGCAGATACGCAGTATTTT.

The rearrangement joins TRBV27 to TRBJ2-7; no clear D. The germline V and J ends were trimmed by 4 bases and 0 bases, with 10 bases remaining between them. CDR3 length equals 14 residues. From germline, CDR1 is MNHEY and CDR2 SMNVEV (reference sequence). The CDR3: CASSSYTDSYEQYF. In DNA, the CDR3 is TGTGCCAGCAGTTCTTACACGGACTCCTACGAGCAGTACTTC.

This clone was counted once. The CDR3 protein is CASSATYRGTGNTIYF. The CDR3 bases are TGTGCCAGCAGTGCAACATACAGGGGAACTGGAAACACCATATATTTT. This chain links TRBV6-6 with TRBJ1-3; 7 bases align to TRBD1. The V and J ends lost 5 bases and 2 bases, in that order; junction bases with no gene match: 9. The CDR3 loop spans 16 amino acids. Germline V gives CDR1 MNHNY, CDR2 SVGAGI (reference sequence).

This clone is large within its sample. The V and J genes are TRBV10-3 and TRBJ2-7; D may be TRBD2 (6 bases). This CDR3 contains 13 residues. Germline CDR1 reads ENHRY; CDR2 reads SYGVKD. V was shortened by 10 bases and J by 4 bases, with 17 bases between the two germline ends. CDR3 coding DNA: TGTGCCACCCTAGGGGACTCTACTTACGAGCAGTACTTC. Translating it yields CATLGDSTYEQYF.